A single TCR beta chain is shown here with its context. These data are taken from a study of Graves' ophthalmopathy and Graves' hyperthyroidism. Across the whole study: Ophthalmopathy not arising within 18 months of follow-up defined hyperthyroidism as stable.

New diagnoses, under 2 months' duration, and ages 18 to 65 characterized the hyperthyroidism patients. Diagnoses were established from clinical symptoms, serum thyroxine, TRAb, thyroid ultrasound and orbital computed tomography. The TCR beta CDR3 regions underwent amplification from RNA transcripts. A first-round RT-PCR used HTBI primers, followed by a second-round multiplex PCR. MiXCR, run by TCRdb on the multiplex PCR reads, gives a single entry per CDR3 protein. The data contain around 520,000 distinct CDR3 sequences, under 40% of them singletons. The clonotype was recovered from an adult man with Graves' hyperthyroidism. Material for sequencing was peripheral blood or thyroid tissue (not recorded which).

CDR3 bases: TGTGCCAGCAGTGGGACAGACTGGGGGTCCTACGAGCAGTACTTC. Protein product: CASSGTDWGSYEQYF. The chain combines TRBV6-6 with TRBJ2-7; 7 positions match TRBD1. J lost 1 base, V lost 5 bases, and 8 bases had no gene match. The CDR3 loop spans 15 amino acids. Germline-derived CDR1 and CDR2 are MNHNY and SVGAGI (reference sequence).